The T cell receptor (beta chain) under discussion was sequenced for a study of chemoradiotherapy in HPV16-positive cancers. Assay used: immunoSEQ multiplex PCR; TCRdb lists only in-frame clones, some missing. This repertoire shows more than 11,000 clones, 55% to 75% found once; its top ten account for 15% to 20%. CDR3 size: 17 residues. CDR1 is SGDLS and CDR2 is YYNGEE in the germline V gene. Trimming took 0 bases from V and 3 from J, leaving 18 bases between them. Specimen collection occurred from a patient who underwent chemoradiotherapy. J is TRBJ2-5 and V is TRBV9; D unclear. The sequence derives from a human donor with HPV-associated anogenital cancer. The CDR3 spells CASSVVNGWLFEETQYF. CDR3 nucleotides: TGTGCCAGCAGCGTAGTGAATGGTTGGCTGTTTGAAGAGACCCAGTACTTC.